These T cell receptor beta chains were read from a single sample in a study of cytomegalovirus exposure and HLA in healthy donors. Sequencing used immunoSEQ multiplex PCR; TCRdb keeps in-frame clones, though not all of them. The sample yields about 130,000 clones, approximately 89% seen once. Sequencing was done on a sample of PBMCs. The receptors shown here come from a woman in her twenties or thirties in good health and CMV-seropositive. Each CDR3 is given with its conserved first and last residue. The D gene is left open where the match is weak. Clone size is stated in some rows and not others, as once, few, many or a class when expanded.

clone size: once; D gene: .; J gene: TRBJ1-5; V gene: TRBV2; CDR3 protein: CASSVEGVSNQPQHF; CDR3 DNA: TGTGCCAGCAGTGTTGAAGGGGTTAGCAATCAGCCCCAGCATTTT
clone size: .; D gene: .; J gene: TRBJ2-7; V gene: TRBV20-1; CDR3 protein: CSVWDNYEQYF; CDR3 DNA: TGCAGTGTGTGGGACAACTACGAGCAGTACTTC
clone size: .; D gene: TRBD2; J gene: TRBJ2-2; V gene: TRBV4-1; CDR3 protein: CASSRAGANTGELFF; CDR3 DNA: TGCGCCAGCAGTCGAGCGGGGGCGAACACCGGGGAGCTGTTTTTT
clone size: few; D gene: TRBD1; J gene: TRBJ1-1; V gene: TRBV6-1; CDR3 protein: CASSDIPGTAEAFF; CDR3 DNA: TGTGCCAGCAGTGACATACCCGGGACAGCTGAAGCTTTCTTT
clone size: once; D gene: .; J gene: TRBJ1-6; V gene: TRBV27; CDR3 protein: CASSLPSSPLHF; CDR3 DNA: TGTGCCAGCAGCTTACCCAGTTCACCCCTCCACTTT
clone size: .; D gene: .; J gene: TRBJ2-1; V gene: TRBV5-1; CDR3 protein: CASSPQGYNEQFF; CDR3 DNA: TGCGCCAGCAGCCCCCAGGGGTACAATGAGCAGTTCTTC
clone size: .; D gene: .; J gene: TRBJ2-3; V gene: TRBV7-2; CDR3 protein: CASSNSESDTQYF; CDR3 DNA: TGTGCCAGCAGCAACTCTGAGTCAGATACGCAGTATTTT
clone size: .; D gene: TRBD1; J gene: TRBJ2-5; V gene: TRBV28; CDR3 protein: CASRGQGATQYF; CDR3 DNA: TGTGCCAGCAGGGGACAGGGAGCGACCCAGTACTTC
clone size: .; D gene: .; J gene: TRBJ1-6; V gene: TRBV28; CDR3 protein: CASTVDDSPLHF; CDR3 DNA: TGTGCCAGCACCGTAGATGATTCACCCCTCCACTTT
clone size: .; D gene: TRBD2; J gene: TRBJ2-1; V gene: TRBV18; CDR3 protein: CASSPGLAGLNEQFF; CDR3 DNA: TGTGCCAGCTCACCGGGACTAGCGGGCCTCAATGAGCAGTTCTTC
clone size: .; D gene: TRBD1; J gene: TRBJ2-3; V gene: TRBV27; CDR3 protein: CASSFGDSTDTQYF; CDR3 DNA: TGTGCCAGCAGTTTTGGGGACAGTACAGATACGCAGTATTTT
clone size: once; D gene: .; J gene: TRBJ2-6; V gene: TRBV30; CDR3 protein: CAWSVMSSGANVLTF; CDR3 DNA: TGTGCCTGGAGTGTAATGAGCTCTGGGGCCAACGTCCTGACTTTC
clone size: .; D gene: .; J gene: TRBJ2-3; V gene: TRBV7-9; CDR3 protein: CASSSTTADTQYF; CDR3 DNA: TGTGCCAGCAGCTCGACTACGGCAGATACGCAGTATTTT
clone size: .; D gene: TRBD2; J gene: TRBJ2-3; V gene: TRBV18; CDR3 protein: CASSPGKAGVADTQYF; CDR3 DNA: TGTGCCAGCTCACCGGGGAAAGCGGGAGTGGCAGATACGCAGTATTTT
clone size: .; D gene: TRBD2; J gene: TRBJ2-1; V gene: TRBV5-1; CDR3 protein: CASSSGLAGVNEQFF; CDR3 DNA: TGCGCCAGCAGCTCGGGACTAGCGGGAGTGAATGAGCAGTTCTTC
clone size: .; D gene: .; J gene: TRBJ1-1; V gene: TRBV5-8; CDR3 protein: CASSLGGTSEAFF; CDR3 DNA: TGTGCCAGCAGCTTGGGGGGAACTAGTGAAGCTTTCTTT